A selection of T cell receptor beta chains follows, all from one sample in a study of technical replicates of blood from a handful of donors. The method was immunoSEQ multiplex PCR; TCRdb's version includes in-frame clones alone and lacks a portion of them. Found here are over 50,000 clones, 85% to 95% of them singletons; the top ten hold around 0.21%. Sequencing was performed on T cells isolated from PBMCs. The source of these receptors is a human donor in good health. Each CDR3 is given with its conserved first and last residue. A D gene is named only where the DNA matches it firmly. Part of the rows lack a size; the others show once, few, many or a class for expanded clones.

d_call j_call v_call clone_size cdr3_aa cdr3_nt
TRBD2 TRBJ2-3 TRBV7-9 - CASSSHLSGASTDTQYF TGTGCCAGCAGCTCCCACCTTAGCGGGGCGAGCACAGATACGCAGTATTTT
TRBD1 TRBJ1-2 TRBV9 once CASSFPRTGGIGGYTF TGTGCCAGCAGCTTCCCTAGGACAGGGGGCATAGGGGGCTACACCTTC
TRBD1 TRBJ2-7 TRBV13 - CASSWNRNRGYEQYF TGTGCCAGCAGCTGGAATAGGAACAGGGGTTACGAGCAGTACTTC
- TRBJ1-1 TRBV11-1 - CASSSSGADGMNTEAFF TGTGCCAGCAGCTCCTCAGGGGCCGATGGGATGAACACTGAAGCTTTCTTT
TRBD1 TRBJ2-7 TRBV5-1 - CASSLDSTGFYEQYF TGCGCCAGCAGCTTGGATTCGACAGGGTTCTACGAGCAGTACTTC
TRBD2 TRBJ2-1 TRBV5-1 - CASSGTGLLSERSVSSYNEQFF TGCGCCAGCAGCGGTACGGGACTACTTAGTGAGAGGAGTGTGAGCTCCTACAATGAGCAGTTCTTC
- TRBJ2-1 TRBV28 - CASMFFGGEQFF TGTGCCAGCATGTTTTTCGGAGGTGAGCAGTTCTTC
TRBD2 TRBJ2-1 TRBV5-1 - CASSSSGGGYNEQFF TGCGCCAGCAGCTCTAGCGGGGGGGGCTACAATGAGCAGTTCTTC
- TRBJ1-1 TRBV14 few CASSRGIEAFF TGTGCCAGCAGCCGAGGGATTGAAGCTTTCTTT
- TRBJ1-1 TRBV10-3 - CAISESSITTEAFF TGTGCCATCAGTGAGTCGAGTATCACCACTGAAGCTTTCTTT
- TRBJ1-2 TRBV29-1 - CSALQGYGYTF TGCAGCGCGCTACAGGGCTATGGCTACACCTTC
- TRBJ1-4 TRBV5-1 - CASSSSGGPNEKLFF TGCGCCAGCAGCTCGAGCGGGGGCCCTAATGAAAAACTGTTTTTT
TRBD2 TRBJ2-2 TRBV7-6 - CASSPLTGTSGRANTGELFF TGTGCCAGCAGCCCCCTCACCGGGACTAGCGGGAGGGCGAACACCGGGGAGCTGTTTTTT
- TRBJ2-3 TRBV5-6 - CASSLATPSTDTQYF TGTGCCAGCAGCTTGGCGACACCTAGCACAGATACGCAGTATTTT
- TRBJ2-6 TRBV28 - CASSDTGGGANVLTF TGTGCCAGCAGTGACACAGGTGGAGGGGCCAACGTCCTGACTTTC
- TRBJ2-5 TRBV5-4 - CASSLGGRETQYF TGTGCCAGCAGCTTGGGAGGCCGGGAGACCCAGTACTTC
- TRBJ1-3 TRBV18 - CASSTQGTGNTIYF TGTGCCAGCTCAACCCAGGGGACTGGAAACACCATATATTTT
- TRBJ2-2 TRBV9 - CASSPKGGPNTGELFF TGTGCCAGCAGCCCCAAGGGGGGGCCGAACACCGGGGAGCTGTTTTTT
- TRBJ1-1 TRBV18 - CASSPAGVNTEAFF TGTGCCAGCTCACCAGCAGGTGTGAACACTGAAGCTTTCTTT
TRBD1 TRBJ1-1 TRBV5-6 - CASSQIPGQGDTEAFF TGTGCCAGCAGCCAAATCCCGGGACAGGGGGACACTGAAGCTTTCTTT
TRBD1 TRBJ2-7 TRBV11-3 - CASRSTGAAYEQYF TGTGCCAGCAGATCAACAGGGGCCGCCTACGAGCAGTACTTC
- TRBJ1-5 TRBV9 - CASSVDGGMAQPQHF TGTGCCAGCAGCGTAGACGGGGGGATGGCTCAGCCCCAGCATTTT
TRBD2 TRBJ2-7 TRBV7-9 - CASSLGSSGRVYEQYF TGTGCCAGCAGCTTAGGCTCTAGCGGGAGGGTCTACGAGCAGTACTTC
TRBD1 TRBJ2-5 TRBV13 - CASTETGEETQYF TGTGCCAGCACCGAGACAGGGGAAGAGACCCAGTACTTC
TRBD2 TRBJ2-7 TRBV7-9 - CASSLGPLAASSYEQYF TGTGCCAGCAGCTTAGGGCCCCTAGCGGCCAGCTCCTACGAGCAGTACTTC
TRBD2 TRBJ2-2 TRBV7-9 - CASSPTLAGGNTGELFF TGTGCCAGCAGCCCAACTCTAGCGGGAGGAAACACCGGGGAGCTGTTTTTT
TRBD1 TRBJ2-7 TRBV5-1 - CASFPGTGVYEQYF TGCGCCAGCTTCCCCGGGACAGGGGTTTACGAGCAGTACTTC
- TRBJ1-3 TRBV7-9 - CASSLDGGNTIYF TGTGCCAGCAGCTTAGACGGGGGAAACACCATATATTTT
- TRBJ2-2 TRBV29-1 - CSARGTRNTGELFF TGCAGCGCTCGCGGGACTCGGAACACCGGGGAGCTGTTTTTT
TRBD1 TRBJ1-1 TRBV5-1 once CASSWTGLEAFF TGCGCCAGCAGCTGGACAGGGTTGGAAGCTTTCTTT
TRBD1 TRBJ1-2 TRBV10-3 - CAISEPFKGADPGYTF TGTGCCATCAGTGAGCCCTTTAAGGGGGCCGATCCTGGCTACACCTTC
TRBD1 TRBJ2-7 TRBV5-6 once CASSLAGTGLYEQYF TGTGCCAGCAGCTTGGCCGGGACAGGGTTGTACGAGCAGTACTTC
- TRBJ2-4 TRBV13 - CASSLGQAEPAKNIQYF TGTGCCAGCAGCTTAGGACAGGCCGAGCCAGCCAAAAACATTCAGTACTTC
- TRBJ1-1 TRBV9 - CASKRTEKLNTEAFF TGTGCCAGCAAGAGGACAGAAAAACTGAACACTGAAGCTTTCTTT
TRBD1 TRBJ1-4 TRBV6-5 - CASSRGQGHEKLFF TGTGCCAGCAGCCGGGGACAGGGCCATGAAAAACTGTTTTTT
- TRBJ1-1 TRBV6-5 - CASIRAGGTEAFF TGTGCCAGCATCCGGGCCGGGGGCACTGAAGCTTTCTTT
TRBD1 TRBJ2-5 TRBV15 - CATSRGGQGGNQETQYF TGTGCCACCAGCAGAGGGGGACAGGGGGGGAACCAAGAGACCCAGTACTTC
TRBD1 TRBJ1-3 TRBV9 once CASSSYGWDRASGNTIYF TGTGCCAGCAGCTCCTATGGGTGGGACAGAGCCTCTGGAAACACCATATATTTT
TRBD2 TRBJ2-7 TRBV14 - CASSQGGNEQYF TGTGCCAGCAGCCAGGGGGGGAACGAGCAGTACTTC
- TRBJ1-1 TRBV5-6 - CASSLLPKGGTEAFF TGTGCCAGCAGCCTCCTTCCCAAGGGGGGGACTGAAGCTTTCTTT
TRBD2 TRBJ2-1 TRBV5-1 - CASSLIGGTSGYNEQFF TGCGCCAGCAGCTTGATAGGAGGGACTAGCGGCTACAATGAGCAGTTCTTC
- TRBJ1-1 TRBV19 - CASKEVSRSEAFF TGTGCCAGTAAGGAGGTCTCCAGGTCTGAAGCTTTCTTT
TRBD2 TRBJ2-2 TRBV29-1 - CSIHGGRAGGELFF TGCAGCATCCACGGCGGGAGGGCCGGCGGGGAGCTGTTTTTT
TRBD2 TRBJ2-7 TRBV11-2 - CASSLVSGSGYSYEQYF TGTGCCAGCAGCTTAGTTTCGGGTAGCGGGTACTCCTACGAGCAGTACTTC
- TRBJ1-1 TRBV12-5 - CASGYRLNTEAFF TGTGCTAGTGGCTACAGACTGAACACTGAAGCTTTCTTT
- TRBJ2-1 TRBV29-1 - CSLTQGGNEQFF TGCAGCCTAACACAGGGCGGGAATGAGCAGTTCTTC
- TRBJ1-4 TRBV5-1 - CASSLAGDATNEKLFF TGCGCCAGCAGCTTGGCGGGTGATGCAACTAATGAAAAACTGTTTTTT
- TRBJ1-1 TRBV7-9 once CAERQNTEAFF TGTGCCGAACGACAGAACACTGAAGCTTTCTTT
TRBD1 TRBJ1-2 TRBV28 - CASNPGFGQGGLTLLLIYGYTF TGTGCCAGCAACCCCGGCTTTGGACAGGGAGGGCTTACCCTCCTCTTAATCTATGGCTACACCTTC
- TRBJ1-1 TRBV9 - CASSDLGGTEAFF TGTGCCAGCAGCGACCTCGGGGGCACTGAAGCTTTCTTT
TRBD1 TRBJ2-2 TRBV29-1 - CSVRQGSDTGELFF TGCAGCGTCCGACAGGGGTCGGACACCGGGGAGCTGTTTTTT